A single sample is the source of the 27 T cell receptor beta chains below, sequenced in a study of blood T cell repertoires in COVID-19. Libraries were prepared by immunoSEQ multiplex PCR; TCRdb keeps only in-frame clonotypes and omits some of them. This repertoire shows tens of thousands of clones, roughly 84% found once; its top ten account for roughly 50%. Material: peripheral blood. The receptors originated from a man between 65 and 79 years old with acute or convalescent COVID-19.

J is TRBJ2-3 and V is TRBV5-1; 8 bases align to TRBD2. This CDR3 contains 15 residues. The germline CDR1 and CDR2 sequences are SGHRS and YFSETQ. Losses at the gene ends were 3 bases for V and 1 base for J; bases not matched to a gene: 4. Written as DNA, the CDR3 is TGCGCCAGCAGCTCCGGCGGGGGGCGCACAGATACGCAGTATTTT. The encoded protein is CASSSGGGRTDTQYF.

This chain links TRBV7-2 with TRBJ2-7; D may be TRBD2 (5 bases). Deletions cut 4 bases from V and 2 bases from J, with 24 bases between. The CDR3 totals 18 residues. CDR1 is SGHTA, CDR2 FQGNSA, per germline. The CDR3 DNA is TGTGCCAGCAGCTCTCCCCCGGAGGAATTAAATCCCCCCTACGAGCAGTACTTC. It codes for CASSSPPEELNPPYEQYF.

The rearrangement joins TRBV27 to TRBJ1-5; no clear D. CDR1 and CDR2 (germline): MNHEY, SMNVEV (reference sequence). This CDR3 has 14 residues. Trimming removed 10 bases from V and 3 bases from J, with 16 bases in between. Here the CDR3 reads CATALGQLNQPQHF. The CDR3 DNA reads TGTGCCACGGCTTTGGGCCAACTCAATCAGCCCCAGCATTTT.

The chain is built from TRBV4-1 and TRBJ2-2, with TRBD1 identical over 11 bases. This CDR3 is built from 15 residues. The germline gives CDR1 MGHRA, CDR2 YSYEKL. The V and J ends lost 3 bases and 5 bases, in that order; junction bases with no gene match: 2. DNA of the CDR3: TGCGCCAGCAGCCAGGGACAGGGGGGGACCGGGGAGCTGTTTTTT. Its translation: CASSQGQGGTGELFF.

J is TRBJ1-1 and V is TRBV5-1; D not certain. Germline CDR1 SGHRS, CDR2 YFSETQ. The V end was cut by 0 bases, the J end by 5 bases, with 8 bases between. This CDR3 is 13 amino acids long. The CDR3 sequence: CASSLAGETEAFF. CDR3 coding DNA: TGCGCCAGCAGCTTGGCGGGTGAGACTGAAGCTTTCTTT. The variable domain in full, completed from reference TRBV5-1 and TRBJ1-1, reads KAGVTQTPRYLIKTRGQQVTLSCSPISGHRSVSWYQQTPGQGLQFLFEYFSETQRNKGNFPGRFSGRQFSNSRSEMNVSTLELGDSALYLCASSLAGETEAFFGQGTRLTVV.

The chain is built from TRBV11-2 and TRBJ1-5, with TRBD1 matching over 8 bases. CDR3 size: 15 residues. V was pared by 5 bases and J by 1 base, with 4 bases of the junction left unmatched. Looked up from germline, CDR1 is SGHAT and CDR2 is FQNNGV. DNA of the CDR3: TGTGCCAGCAGCCGACAGGGGCTAAGCAATCAGCCCCAGCATTTT. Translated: CASSRQGLSNQPQHF.

CDR3 sequence: CASSTLDRGNEQFF. CDR3 sequence (DNA): TGTGCCAGCAGCACTTTGGACAGGGGTAATGAGCAGTTCTTC. The V gene is TRBV7-2, the J gene TRBJ2-1; 9 nucleotides line up with TRBD1. Trimming took 5 bases from V and 7 from J; bases not matched to a gene: 6. Germline V gene lookup returns CDR1 SGHTA and CDR2 FQGNSA. The CDR3 covers 14 residues.

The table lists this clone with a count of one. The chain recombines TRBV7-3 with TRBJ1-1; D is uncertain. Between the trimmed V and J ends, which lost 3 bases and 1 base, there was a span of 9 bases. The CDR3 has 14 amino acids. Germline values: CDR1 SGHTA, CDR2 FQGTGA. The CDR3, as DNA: TGTGCCAGCAGCTTCAACCGGGGGAACACTGAAGCTTTCTTT. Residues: CASSFNRGNTEAFF.

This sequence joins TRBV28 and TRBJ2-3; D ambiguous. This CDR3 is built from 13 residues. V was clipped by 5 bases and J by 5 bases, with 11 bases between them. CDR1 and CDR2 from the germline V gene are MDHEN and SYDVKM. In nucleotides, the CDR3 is TGTGCCAGCAGTCCGACCCTAGGAGATACGCAGTATTTT. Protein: CASSPTLGDTQYF.

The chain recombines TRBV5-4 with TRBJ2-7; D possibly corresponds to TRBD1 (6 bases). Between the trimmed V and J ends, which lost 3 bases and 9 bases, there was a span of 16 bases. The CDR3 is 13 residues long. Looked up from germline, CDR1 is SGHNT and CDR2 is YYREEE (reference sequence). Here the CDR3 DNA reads TGTGCCAGCAGCTCGAAGACAGGTTTTGGGCAGTACTTC. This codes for CASSSKTGFGQYF. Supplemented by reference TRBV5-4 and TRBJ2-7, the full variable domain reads ETGVTQSPTHLIKTRGQQVTLRCSSQSGHNTVSWYQQALGQGPQFIFQYYREEENGRGNFPPRFSGLQFPNYSSELNVNALELDDSALYLCASSSKTGFGQYFGPGTRLTVT.

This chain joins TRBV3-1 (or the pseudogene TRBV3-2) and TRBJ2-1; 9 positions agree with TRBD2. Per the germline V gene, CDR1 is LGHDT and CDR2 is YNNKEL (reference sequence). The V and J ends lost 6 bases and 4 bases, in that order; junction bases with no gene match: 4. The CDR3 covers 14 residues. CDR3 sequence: CASSQRGAYNEQFF. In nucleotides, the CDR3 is TGTGCCAGCAGTCAGCGGGGGGCATACAATGAGCAGTTCTTC.

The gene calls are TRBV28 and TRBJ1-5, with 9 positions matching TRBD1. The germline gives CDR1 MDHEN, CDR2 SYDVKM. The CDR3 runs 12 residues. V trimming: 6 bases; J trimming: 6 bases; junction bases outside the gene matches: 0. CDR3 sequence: CASRTGGQPQHF. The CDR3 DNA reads TGTGCCAGCAGGACAGGGGGTCAGCCCCAGCATTTT.

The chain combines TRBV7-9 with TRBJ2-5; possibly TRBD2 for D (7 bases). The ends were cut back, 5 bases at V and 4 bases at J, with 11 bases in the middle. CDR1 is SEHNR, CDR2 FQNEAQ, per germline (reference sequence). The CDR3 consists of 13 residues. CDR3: CASSHRGAETQYF. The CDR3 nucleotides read TGTGCCAGCAGCCATCGGGGGGCAGAGACCCAGTACTTC.

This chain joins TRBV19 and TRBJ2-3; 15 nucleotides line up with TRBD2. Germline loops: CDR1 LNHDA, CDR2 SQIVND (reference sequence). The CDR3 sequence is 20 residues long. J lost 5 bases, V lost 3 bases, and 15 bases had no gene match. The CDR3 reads CASSMGLAGGPGRVGDTQYF. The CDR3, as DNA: TGTGCCAGTAGTATGGGACTAGCGGGAGGCCCCGGTCGGGTTGGAGATACGCAGTATTTT.

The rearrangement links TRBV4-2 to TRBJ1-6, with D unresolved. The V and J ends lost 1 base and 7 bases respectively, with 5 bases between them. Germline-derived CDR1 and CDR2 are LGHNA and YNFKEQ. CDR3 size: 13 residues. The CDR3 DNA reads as TGTGCCAGCAGCCAAGGCGCGAATTCACCCCTCCACTTT. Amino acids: CASSQGANSPLHF.

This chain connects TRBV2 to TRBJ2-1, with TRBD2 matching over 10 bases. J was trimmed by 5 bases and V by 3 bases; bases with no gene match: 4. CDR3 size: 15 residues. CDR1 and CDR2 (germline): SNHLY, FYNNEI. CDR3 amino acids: CASSEWTSGDNEQFF. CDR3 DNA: TGTGCCAGCAGTGAGTGGACTAGCGGAGACAATGAGCAGTTCTTC.

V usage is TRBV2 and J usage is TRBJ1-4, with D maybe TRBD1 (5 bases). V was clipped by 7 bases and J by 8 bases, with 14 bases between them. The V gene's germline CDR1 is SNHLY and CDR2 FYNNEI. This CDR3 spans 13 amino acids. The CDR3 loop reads CASTLGKGEKLFF. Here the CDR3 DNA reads TGTGCCAGCACTCTAGGGAAGGGGGAAAAACTGTTTTTT.

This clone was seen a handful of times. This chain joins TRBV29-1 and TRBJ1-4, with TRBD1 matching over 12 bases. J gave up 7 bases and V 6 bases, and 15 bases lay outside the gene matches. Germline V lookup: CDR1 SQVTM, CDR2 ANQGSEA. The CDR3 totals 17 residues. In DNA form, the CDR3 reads TGCAGCGTGACGCAAACTCCCGGGACAGGGGGCCGTGAAAAACTGTTTTTT. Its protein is CSVTQTPGTGGREKLFF.

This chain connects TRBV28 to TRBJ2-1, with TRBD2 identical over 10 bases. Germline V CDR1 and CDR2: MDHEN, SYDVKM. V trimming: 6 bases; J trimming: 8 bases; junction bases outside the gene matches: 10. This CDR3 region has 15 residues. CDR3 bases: TGTGCCAGCAGCAGAAGCGGGAGGGCCGAGGATGAGCAGTTCTTC. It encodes CASSRSGRAEDEQFF.

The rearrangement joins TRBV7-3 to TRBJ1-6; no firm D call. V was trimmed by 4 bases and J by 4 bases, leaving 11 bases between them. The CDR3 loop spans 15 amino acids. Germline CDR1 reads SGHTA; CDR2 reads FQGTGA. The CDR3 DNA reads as TGTGCCAGCAGCTCTGACACGGCTTATAATTCACCCCTCCACTTT. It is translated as CASSSDTAYNSPLHF.

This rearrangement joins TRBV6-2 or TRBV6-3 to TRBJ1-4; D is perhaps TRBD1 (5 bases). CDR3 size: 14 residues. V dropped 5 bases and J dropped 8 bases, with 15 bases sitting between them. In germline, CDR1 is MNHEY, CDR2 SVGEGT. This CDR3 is CASSDRRGTEKLFF. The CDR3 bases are TGTGCCAGCAGTGACAGAAGGGGTACAGAAAAACTGTTTTTT.

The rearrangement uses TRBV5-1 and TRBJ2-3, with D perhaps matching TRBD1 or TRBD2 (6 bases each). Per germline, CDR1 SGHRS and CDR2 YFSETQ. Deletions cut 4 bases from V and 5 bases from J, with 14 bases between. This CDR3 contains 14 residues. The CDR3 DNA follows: TGCGCCAGCAGCATGGGGGGCGTGGGAGATACGCAGTATTTT. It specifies CASSMGGVGDTQYF.

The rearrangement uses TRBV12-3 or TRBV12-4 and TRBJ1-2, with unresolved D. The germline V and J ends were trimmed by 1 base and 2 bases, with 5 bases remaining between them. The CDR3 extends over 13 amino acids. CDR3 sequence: CASSLDSNYGYTF. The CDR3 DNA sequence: TGTGCCAGCAGTTTAGACAGCAACTATGGCTACACCTTC.

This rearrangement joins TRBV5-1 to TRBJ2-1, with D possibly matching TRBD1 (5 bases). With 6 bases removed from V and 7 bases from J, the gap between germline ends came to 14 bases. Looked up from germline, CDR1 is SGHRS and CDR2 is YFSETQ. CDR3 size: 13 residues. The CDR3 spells CASTLLGANEQFF. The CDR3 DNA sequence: TGCGCCAGCACCCTCCTAGGGGCGAATGAGCAGTTCTTC. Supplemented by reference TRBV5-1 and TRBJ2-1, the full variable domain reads KAGVTQTPRYLIKTRGQQVTLSCSPISGHRSVSWYQQTPGQGLQFLFEYFSETQRNKGNFPGRFSGRQFSNSRSEMNVSTLELGDSALYLCASTLLGANEQFFGPGTRLTVL.

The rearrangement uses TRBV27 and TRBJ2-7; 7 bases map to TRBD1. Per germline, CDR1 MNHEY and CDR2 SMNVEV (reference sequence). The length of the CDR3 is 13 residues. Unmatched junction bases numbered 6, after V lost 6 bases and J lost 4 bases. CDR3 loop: CASSDRVTYEQYF. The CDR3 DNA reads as TGTGCCAGCAGCGACAGGGTTACGTACGAGCAGTACTTC.

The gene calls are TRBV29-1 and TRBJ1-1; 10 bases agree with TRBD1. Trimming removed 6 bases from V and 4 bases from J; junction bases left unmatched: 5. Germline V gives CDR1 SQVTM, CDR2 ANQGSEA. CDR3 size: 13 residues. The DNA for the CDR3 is TGCAGCGTAGCCGGGACAGGGGCCACTGAAGCTTTCTTT. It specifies CSVAGTGATEAFF.

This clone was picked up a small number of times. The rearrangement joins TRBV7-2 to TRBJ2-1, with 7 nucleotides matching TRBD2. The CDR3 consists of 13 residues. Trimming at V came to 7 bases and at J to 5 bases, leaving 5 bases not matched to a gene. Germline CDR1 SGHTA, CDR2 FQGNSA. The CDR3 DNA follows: TGTGCCAGCACGCGGGAGAAACACAATGAGCAGTTCTTC. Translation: CASTREKHNEQFF.